This T cell receptor (beta chain) was sequenced for a study of blood T cell repertoires in COVID-19. Study overall: T cells, B-cell-depleted T cells, or PBMCs provided the cDNA or gDNA that served as material.

TCRdb keeps only in-frame clones here, not all; method: immunoSEQ multiplex PCR. The data contain hundreds of thousands of clones, just under 90% of them singletons. The V gene lost 8 bases and the J gene lost 7 bases, with 12 bases spanning the gap. The CDR3 length is 13 residues. The clonotype was recovered from a woman in her late teens or twenties with acute or convalescent COVID-19. Input material: peripheral blood. The chain employs TRBV12-3 or TRBV12-4 and TRBJ1-6; TRBD1 might be the D (5 bases). CDR3 protein: CASGKTGNSPLHF. DNA of the CDR3: TGTGCCAGCGGAAAAACAGGAAATTCACCCCTCCACTTT.